A single sample is the source of the 28 T cell receptor beta chains below, sequenced in a study of OX40 agonist ivuxolimab in advanced cancers. Measured with immunoSEQ multiplex PCR; TCRdb has only the in-frame clones, and not every one. The sample has under 200,000 clones; 94% are singletons. The sequences come from CD4+ or CD8+ T cells sorted from blood, collected in a trial of the OX40 agonist ivuxolimab. All receptors come from an adult with an advanced solid tumor such as melanoma, head and neck, liver or kidney cancer.

This chain connects TRBV7-9 to TRBJ2-7; TRBD1 is a possible D gene (5 bases). This CDR3 is 13 amino acids long. Germline V gene lookup returns CDR1 SEHNR and CDR2 FQNEAQ (reference sequence). Between the trimmed V and J ends, which lost 0 bases and 7 bases, there was a span of 10 bases. DNA for the CDR3: TGTGCCAGCAGCTTAGCGGGGCCCTGGGAGCAGTACTTC. Translating it yields CASSLAGPWEQYF.

The J gene is TRBJ2-7, the V gene TRBV4-2, with 11 bases matching TRBD2. Germline loops: CDR1 LGHNA, CDR2 YNFKEQ. With 1 base clipped from V and 4 bases from J, the junction kept 9 bases outside the gene matches. The CDR3 runs 17 residues. CDR3 sequence: CASSQVTLTSGRYEQYF. The CDR3 DNA reads as TGTGCCAGCAGCCAAGTTACGCTTACTAGCGGGAGATACGAGCAGTACTTC.

This chain joins TRBV9 and TRBJ1-2; D uncertain. The CDR3 length is 17 residues. The germline V gene has CDR1 SGDLS and CDR2 YYNGEE. V lost 0 bases, J lost 1 base, and 16 bases lay in between. The CDR3: CASSVDPPGGFNYGYTF. The CDR3 DNA reads as TGTGCCAGCAGCGTAGACCCCCCGGGTGGCTTTAACTATGGCTACACCTTC.

This chain connects TRBV19 to TRBJ2-1, with D uncertain. CDR1 is LNHDA and CDR2 is SQIVND in the germline V gene (reference sequence). This CDR3 is 15 amino acids long. V lost 3 bases and J lost 4, with 13 bases in between. Here the CDR3 reads CASSIEGNSYNEQFF. DNA of the CDR3: TGTGCCAGTAGTATTGAAGGGAACTCTTACAATGAGCAGTTCTTC.

The J gene is TRBJ2-1, the V gene TRBV27, with 7 bases fitting TRBD1. Trimming took 4 bases from V and 1 from J; bases not matched to a gene: 10. There are 17 residues in the CDR3. The germline V gene encodes CDR1 MNHEY and CDR2 SMNVEV (reference sequence). This CDR3 is CASSSFFRGSSYNEQFF. The CDR3 DNA reads as TGTGCCAGCAGTTCTTTTTTCAGGGGGTCATCCTACAATGAGCAGTTCTTC.

The chain has TRBV25-1 and TRBJ2-3, with 8 bases identical to TRBD2. V was clipped by 6 bases and J by 4 bases; unmatched bases: 12. Germline V gene data show CDR1 as MGHDK and CDR2 as SYGVNS. The CDR3 sequence is 16 residues long. CDR3 DNA: TGTGCCAGCAGAGAGGGCGGCGGGGGGCAGGCAGATACGCAGTATTTT. It translates to CASREGGGGQADTQYF.

The chain uses TRBV7-2 and TRBJ1-2; D may be TRBD1 (5 bases). The germline V gene has CDR1 SGHTA and CDR2 FQGNSA. The ends were cut back, 4 bases at V and 8 bases at J, with 14 bases in the middle. The CDR3 runs 13 residues. The CDR3 DNA reads as TGTGCCAGCAGCTCCCGCCAGGGAGGCGGCTACACCTTC. This translates into CASSSRQGGGYTF.

The rearrangement uses TRBV29-1 and TRBJ1-2; D unclear. Trimming left V 7 bases short and J 6 bases short, with 15 bases between. The CDR3 loop spans 12 amino acids. Germline V gene lookup returns CDR1 SQVTM and CDR2 ANQGSEA. The CDR3 nucleotides read TGCAGCGCCGGAGGCTTTAAGGATGGCTACACCTTC. Amino acids: CSAGGFKDGYTF.

The chain recombines TRBV14 with TRBJ1-4; D gene ambiguous. The CDR3 length is 13 residues. Germline V CDR1 and CDR2: SGHDN, FVKESK. The V gene lost 4 bases and the J gene lost 10 bases, with 13 bases spanning the gap. The CDR3 loop is CASSLAPRGKLFF. The CDR3 DNA reads as TGTGCCAGCAGCCTGGCCCCTCGGGGAAAACTGTTTTTT.

The chain combines TRBV6-6 with TRBJ1-1; D is perhaps TRBD1 (5 bases). V was trimmed by 0 bases and J by 8 bases, leaving 16 bases between them. CDR3 size: 15 residues. Germline CDR1 is MNHNY and CDR2 is SVGAGI (reference sequence). The CDR3 sequence is CASSYSSWGNSEAFF. DNA of the CDR3: TGTGCCAGCAGTTACTCTTCGTGGGGGAACTCGGAAGCTTTCTTT.

In regard to this clone: Additional DNA sequences in this sample encode the identical CDR3. V and J are TRBV9 and TRBJ1-1; possibly TRBD1 for D (6 bases). The CDR3 runs 15 residues. The V end was cut by 2 bases, the J end by 0 bases, with 11 bases between. Germline V gene lookup returns CDR1 SGDLS and CDR2 YYNGEE. In DNA, the CDR3 is TGTGCCAGCAGCGTCCAAGGACAGATGAACACTGAAGCTTTCTTT. This gives the protein CASSVQGQMNTEAFF. The entire variable domain, with the rest obtained from reference TRBV9 and TRBJ1-1, is as follows: DSGVTQTPKHLITATGQRVTLRCSPRSGDLSVYWYQQSLDQGLQFLIQYYNGEERAKGNILERFSAQQFPDLHSELNLSSLELGDSALYFCASSVQGQMNTEAFFGQGTRLTVV.

The chain employs TRBV14 and TRBJ1-1; 8 nucleotides align to TRBD1. The trim removed 4 bases at V and 2 bases at J, leaving 6 bases unmatched. The CDR3 loop spans 15 amino acids. Germline values: CDR1 SGHDN, CDR2 FVKESK. In DNA, the CDR3 is TGTGCCAGCAGCCGATCAGACAGGGGAAACACTGAAGCTTTCTTT. It codes for CASSRSDRGNTEAFF.

This chain joins TRBV27 and TRBJ2-7; TRBD2 matches at 14 bases. The germline V gene has CDR1 MNHEY and CDR2 SMNVEV (reference sequence). This CDR3 has 17 amino acids. Trimming at V came to 4 bases and at J to 2 bases, leaving 7 bases not matched to a gene. This CDR3 reads CASSYGTSGRLPYEQYF. CDR3 in DNA: TGTGCCAGCAGTTACGGGACTAGCGGGAGACTTCCCTACGAGCAGTACTTC.

The rearrangement uses TRBV20-1 and TRBJ2-3; tentatively, D is TRBD2 (6 bases). Germline V gives CDR1 DFQATT, CDR2 SNEGSKA (reference sequence). V was clipped by 6 bases and J by 8 bases, with 12 bases between them. This CDR3 has 11 amino acids. The CDR3 sequence is CSATSIGTQYF. In DNA form, the CDR3 reads TGCAGTGCCACTAGCATAGGTACGCAGTATTTT.

This sequence joins TRBV27 and TRBJ1-2; TRBD1 is a possible D gene (6 bases). CDR3 length: 13 residues. Looked up from germline, CDR1 is MNHEY and CDR2 is SMNVEV (reference sequence). Trimming cost V 6 bases and J 0 bases, with 8 bases left between them. The CDR3: CASRGHSNYGYTF. The DNA of the CDR3 is TGTGCCAGCAGGGGACACTCTAACTATGGCTACACCTTC.

The V and J genes are TRBV4-3 and TRBJ2-2, with TRBD2 as a possible D gene (7 bases). With 1 base removed from V and 3 bases from J, the gap between germline ends came to 18 bases. The CDR3 is 18 amino acids. Per the germline V gene, CDR1 is LGHNA and CDR2 is YSLEER. CDR3 coding DNA: TGCGCCAGCAGCCAAGTTACCGGGGTCGGGGGGCACACCGGGGAGCTGTTTTTT. Its protein product is CASSQVTGVGGHTGELFF.

The gene calls are TRBV5-6 and TRBJ2-5; 14 nucleotides align to TRBD2. This CDR3 has 17 residues. Germline CDR1 is SGHDT and CDR2 is YYEEEE. V was pared by 4 bases and J by 5 bases, with 10 bases of the junction left unmatched. CDR3 residues: CASSGGIRTSGRETQYF. As DNA, the CDR3 is TGTGCCAGCAGCGGGGGGATAAGGACTAGCGGGAGGGAGACCCAGTACTTC.

This chain links TRBV7-9 with TRBJ2-7, with 8 bases identical to TRBD1. This CDR3 comprises 15 residues. The V gene's germline CDR1 is SEHNR and CDR2 FQNEAQ (reference sequence). The V gene end was trimmed by 3 bases and the J gene end by 3 bases; junction bases not matched to a gene: 7. CDR3 DNA sequence: TGTGCCAGCAGCTTCACCGGACAGGGTGGCTACGAGCAGTACTTC. Translating gives CASSFTGQGGYEQYF. The full variable domain, in which reference TRBV7-9 and TRBJ2-7 provide the parts outside the CDR3, is DTGVSQNPRHKITKRGQNVTFRCDPISEHNRLYWYRQTLGQGPEFLTYFQNEAQLEKSRLLSDRFSAERPKGSFSTLEIQRTEQGDSAMYLCASSFTGQGGYEQYFGPGTRLTVT.

The table lists this clone with a count of one. The gene calls are TRBV6-1 and TRBJ2-2; 8 bases fit TRBD1. This CDR3 comprises 12 residues. The V gene end was trimmed by 8 bases and the J gene end by 10 bases; junction bases not matched to a gene: 6. The germline gives CDR1 MNHNS, CDR2 SASEGT. Here the CDR3 DNA reads TGTGCCAGCTATTACAGGGGGAAGGAGCTGTTTTTT. This gives the protein CASYYRGKELFF.

The V gene is TRBV19, the J gene TRBJ1-3; the D is unclear. Germline loops: CDR1 LNHDA, CDR2 SQIVND (reference sequence). The CDR3 extends over 12 amino acids. The V end lost 3 bases, the J end lost 4 bases, and 4 bases lay between the germline ends. The CDR3 coding sequence is TGTGCCAGTAGTATTGAGGGAAACACCATATATTTT. This encodes CASSIEGNTIYF.

The chain links TRBV10-3 to TRBJ2-1, with unresolved D. This CDR3 spans 14 amino acids. Trimming took 5 bases from V and 0 from J, leaving 8 bases between them. Germline-derived CDR1 and CDR2 are ENHRY and SYGVKD. The CDR3 DNA is TGTGCCATCAGTTACCCGAGCTCCTACAATGAGCAGTTCTTC. This encodes CAISYPSSYNEQFF.

J is TRBJ1-1 and V is TRBV25-1, with 10 nucleotides matching TRBD1. This CDR3 has 12 residues. From germline, CDR1 is MGHDK and CDR2 SYGVNS. The V and J ends lost 9 bases and 8 bases, in that order; junction bases with no gene match: 6. The CDR3 coding sequence is TGTGCCAGTCGACAGGGGGCGTTGGAAGCTTTCTTT. The encoded protein is CASRQGALEAFF.

CDR3 region: CASSLGTVSTDTQYF. In nucleotides, the CDR3 is TGTGCCAGCAGCCTCGGGACAGTGAGCACAGATACGCAGTATTTT. This rearrangement joins TRBV5-8 to TRBJ2-3, with 7 bases identical to TRBD1. Germline V gene sequence: CDR1 SGHTS, CDR2 YDEGEE. This CDR3 region has 15 residues. V dropped 4 bases and J dropped 0; count of bases not matched to a gene: 5.

The chain carries TRBV19 and TRBJ1-2, with a weak D call TRBD1 (5 bases). Germline V lookup: CDR1 LNHDA, CDR2 SQIVND (reference sequence). V was pared by 0 bases and J by 7 bases, with 21 bases between. The CDR3 loop spans 17 amino acids. The CDR3 nucleotides read TGTGCCAGTAGTATAGACCTCGATCGGGCAGGGAACAGTGGCTACACCTTC. Amino acids: CASSIDLDRAGNSGYTF.

This chain links TRBV19 with TRBJ2-5; D call uncertain. V was cut by 1 base and J by 5 bases, with 11 bases left in between. CDR1 and CDR2 from the germline V gene are LNHDA and SQIVND (reference sequence). The CDR3 loop spans 14 amino acids. In nucleotides, the CDR3 is TGTGCCAGTAGTATAGGACCAGTCGGGGAGACCCAGTACTTC. Its protein is CASSIGPVGETQYF.

The chain links TRBV7-6 to TRBJ2-3; a weak D match, TRBD2 (6 bases). This CDR3 comprises 13 residues. CDR1 and CDR2 from the germline V gene are SGHVS and FNYEAQ. Between the trimmed V and J ends, which lost 4 bases and 5 bases, there was a span of 10 bases. Here the CDR3 reads CASSSGLRDTQYF. DNA of the CDR3: TGTGCCAGCAGCTCGGGACTGCGAGATACGCAGTATTTT.

The rearrangement links TRBV2 to TRBJ2-7; D is perhaps TRBD1 (5 bases). With 2 bases removed from V and 0 bases from J, the gap between germline ends came to 8 bases. This CDR3 is 14 amino acids long. Germline loops: CDR1 SNHLY, CDR2 FYNNEI. Written as DNA, the CDR3 is TGTGCCAGCAGTGAAACAGGAATCTCCTACGAGCAGTACTTC. It translates to CASSETGISYEQYF.

This chain joins TRBV6-6 and TRBJ1-1; D gene uncertain. In germline, CDR1 is MNHNY, CDR2 SVGAGI (reference sequence). V lost 4 bases and J lost 0, with 12 bases in between. This CDR3 contains 15 residues. CDR3 amino acids: CASSSPMGMNTEAFF. The CDR3 region has the DNA TGTGCCAGCAGTTCTCCCATGGGGATGAACACTGAAGCTTTCTTT.